This TCR beta chain was observed in a study of cytomegalovirus exposure and HLA in healthy donors. Profiling relied on immunoSEQ multiplex PCR, and the TCRdb table lists in-frame clones only, not all of them. The data show about 90,000 clones, roughly 84% seen once. Study results and caveats: Most TCR sequences were rare, but some public TCRs occurred in many donors. There were 160 or so TCR beta chains listed as cytomegalovirus-associated.

The CDR3 is made up of 22 amino acids. J was trimmed by 8 bases and V by 4 bases; bases with no gene match: 30. Details on this clone: Its antigen is as yet unknown.

Separation from the approximately 670-subject first cohort characterized the roughly 110-subject validation cohort, to which the donors belonged. The V call is TRBV5-3, the J call TRBJ1-4, with 9 nucleotides matching TRBD1. TRBV5-3 is flagged as an ORF with uncertain function. The receptor's source is a woman between 18 and 29 years old in good health and CMV-seropositive. Sequencing used PBMCs. The CDR3 coding sequence is TGTGCCAGAAGCCTCCGGGACAGGGAATCAATTGGGAGGACAGGGAAGAAGGAAAAACTGTTTTTT. Residues: CARSLRDRESIGRTGKKEKLFF.